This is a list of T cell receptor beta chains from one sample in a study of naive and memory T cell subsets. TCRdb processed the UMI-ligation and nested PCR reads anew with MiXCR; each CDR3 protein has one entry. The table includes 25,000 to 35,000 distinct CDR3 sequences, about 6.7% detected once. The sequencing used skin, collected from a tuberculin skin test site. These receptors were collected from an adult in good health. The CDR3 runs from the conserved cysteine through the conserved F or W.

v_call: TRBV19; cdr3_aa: CASRSAGRPTDTQYF
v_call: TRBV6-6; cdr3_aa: CASSTTGGLVSSPLHF
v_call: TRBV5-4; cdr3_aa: CASSFGDYTEAFF
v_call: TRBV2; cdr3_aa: CASSVDPGPRGGELFF
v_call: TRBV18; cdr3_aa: CASSPPWDSYEQYF
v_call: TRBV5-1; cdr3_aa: CASSVGGEETQYF
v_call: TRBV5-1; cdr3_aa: CASSSGTVDSETQYF
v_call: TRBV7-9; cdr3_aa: CASSRSLAGRTDTQYF
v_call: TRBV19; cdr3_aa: CATTDRGGGNQPQHF
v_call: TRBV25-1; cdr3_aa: CASSGLVDEQFF
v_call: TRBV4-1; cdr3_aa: CASSQVFSGAGEKLFF
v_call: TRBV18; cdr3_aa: CASSASGGLVEQYF
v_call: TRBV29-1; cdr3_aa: CSATGVSSYEQYF
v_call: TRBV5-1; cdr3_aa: CASSLYRGTNYEQYF
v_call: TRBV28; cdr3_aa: CASSFGRGQGGYTF
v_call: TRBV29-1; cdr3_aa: CSVCSDTQYF
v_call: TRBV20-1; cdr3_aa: CSAARGARETQYF
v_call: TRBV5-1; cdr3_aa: CASSRGLVLETQYF
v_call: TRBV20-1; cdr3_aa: CSARPSLRTSGRTDTQYF
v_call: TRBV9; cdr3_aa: CASSGGLAGAPTNYGYTF
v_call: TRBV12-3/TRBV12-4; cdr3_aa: CASSPDRGGDTQYF
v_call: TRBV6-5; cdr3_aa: CASRLTSWGADTQYF
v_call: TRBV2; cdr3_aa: CASSWTGFEQYF
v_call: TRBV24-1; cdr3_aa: CATSDSREPENIQYF
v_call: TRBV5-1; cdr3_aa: CASSLGVDLAETQYF
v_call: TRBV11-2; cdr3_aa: CASSPSQGPETQYF
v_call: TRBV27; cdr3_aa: CASSLRQGHKTNYGYTF
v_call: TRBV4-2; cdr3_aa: CASSPSGTGGEQYF
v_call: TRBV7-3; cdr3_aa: CASSSRGNTGELFF
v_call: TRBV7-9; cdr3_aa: CASSPHTGGSQETQYF
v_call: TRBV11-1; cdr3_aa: CASSFEGTGHYGYTF
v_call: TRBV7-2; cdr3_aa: CASSHDRGHQPQHF
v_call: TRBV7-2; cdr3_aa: CASSFPRRASGGYPSYNEQFF
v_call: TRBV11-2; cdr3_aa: CASSLGDSLDEQFF
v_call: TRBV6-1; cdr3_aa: CASRTAGTGGLAKNIQYF
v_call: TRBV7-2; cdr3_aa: CASSLWGGGGETQYF
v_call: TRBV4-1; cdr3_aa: CASSHIPGQGADTQYF
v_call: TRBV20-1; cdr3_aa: CSANLAGWPYF
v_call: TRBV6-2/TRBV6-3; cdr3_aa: CASTPTGTGANVLTF
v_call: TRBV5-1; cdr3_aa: CASSRDTYEQYF
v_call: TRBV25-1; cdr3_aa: CASSERTGGQYF
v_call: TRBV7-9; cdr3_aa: CASSLVSTNYGYTF
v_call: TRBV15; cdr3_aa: CATSRGDVDRYTEAFF
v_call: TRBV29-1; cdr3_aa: CSADQQGTEAFF
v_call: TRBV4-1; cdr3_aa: CASSQENRDLEAFF
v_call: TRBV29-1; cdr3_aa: CSVESRDYGYTF
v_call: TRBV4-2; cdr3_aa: CASSQVYGQETQYF
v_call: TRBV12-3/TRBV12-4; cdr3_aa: CASSLGAPNYGYTF
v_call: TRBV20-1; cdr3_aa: CSARDLISGQGNRGYTF
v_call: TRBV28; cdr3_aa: CASSETGGPPGELFF
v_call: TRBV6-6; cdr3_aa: CASSDQARTTDTQYF
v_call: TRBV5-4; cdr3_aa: CASSFGSLSYEQYF
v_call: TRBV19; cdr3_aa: CASSIVGTREQYF
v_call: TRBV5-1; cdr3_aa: CASRLTGTSGFTDTQYF
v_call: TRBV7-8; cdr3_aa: CASSLRSQFHEQYF
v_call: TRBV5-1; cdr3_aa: CASSPRTSGGRSYNEQFF
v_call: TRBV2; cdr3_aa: CASSEAGGFTGELFF
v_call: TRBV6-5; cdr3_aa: CASSTRQGVYGYTF
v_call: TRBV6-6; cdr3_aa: CASSYSGLAGVYNEQFF
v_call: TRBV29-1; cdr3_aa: CSVDGLMAGGLESSYNEQFF